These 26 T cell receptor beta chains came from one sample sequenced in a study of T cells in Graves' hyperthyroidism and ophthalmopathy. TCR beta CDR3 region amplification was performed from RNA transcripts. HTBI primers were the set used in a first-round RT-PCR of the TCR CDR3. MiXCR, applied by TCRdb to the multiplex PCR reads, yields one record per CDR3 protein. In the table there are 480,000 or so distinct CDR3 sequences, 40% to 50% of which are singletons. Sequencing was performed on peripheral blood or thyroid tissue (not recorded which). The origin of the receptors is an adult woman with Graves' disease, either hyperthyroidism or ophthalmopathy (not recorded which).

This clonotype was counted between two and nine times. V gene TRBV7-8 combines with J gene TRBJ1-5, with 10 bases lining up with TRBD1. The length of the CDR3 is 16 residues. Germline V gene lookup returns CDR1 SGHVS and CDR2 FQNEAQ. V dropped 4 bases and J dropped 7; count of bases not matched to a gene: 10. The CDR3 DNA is TGTGCCAGCAGCTACGCTGACAGGGGGCTCGGGCAGCCCCAGCATTTT. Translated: CASSYADRGLGQPQHF. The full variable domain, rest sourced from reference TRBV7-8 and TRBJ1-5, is GAGVSQSPRYKVAKRGQDVALRCDPISGHVSLFWYQQALGQGPEFLTYFQNEAQLDKSGLPSDRFFAERPEGSVSTLKIQRTQQEDSAVYLCASSYADRGLGQPQHFGDGTRLSIL.

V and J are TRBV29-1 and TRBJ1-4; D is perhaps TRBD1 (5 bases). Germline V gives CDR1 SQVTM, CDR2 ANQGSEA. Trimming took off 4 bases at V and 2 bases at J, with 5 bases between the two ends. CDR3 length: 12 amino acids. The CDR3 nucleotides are TGCAGCGTTGGGGGGACTAATGAAAAACTGTTTTTT. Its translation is CSVGGTNEKLFF.

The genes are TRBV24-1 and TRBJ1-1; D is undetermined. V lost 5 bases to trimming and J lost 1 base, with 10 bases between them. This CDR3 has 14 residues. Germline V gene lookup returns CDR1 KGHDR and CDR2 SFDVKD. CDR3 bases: TGTGCCACCAGTGCGTCGGGCCCGAACACTGAAGCTTTCTTT. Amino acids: CATSASGPNTEAFF.

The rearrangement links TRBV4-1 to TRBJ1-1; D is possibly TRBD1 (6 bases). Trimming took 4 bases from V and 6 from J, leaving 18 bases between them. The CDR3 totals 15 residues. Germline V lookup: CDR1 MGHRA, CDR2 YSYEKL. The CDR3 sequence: CASSPLGRGAAEAFF. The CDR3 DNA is TGCGCCAGCAGCCCGCTGGGACGGGGGGCCGCTGAAGCTTTCTTT.

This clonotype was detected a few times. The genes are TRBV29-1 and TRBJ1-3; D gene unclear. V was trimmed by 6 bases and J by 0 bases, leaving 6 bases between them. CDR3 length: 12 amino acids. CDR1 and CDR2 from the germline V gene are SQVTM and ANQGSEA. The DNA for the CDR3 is TGCAGCGTGCCTACCTCTGGAAACACCATATATTTT. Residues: CSVPTSGNTIYF. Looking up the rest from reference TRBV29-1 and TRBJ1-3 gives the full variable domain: SAVISQKPSRDICQRGTSLTIQCQVDSQVTMMFWYRQQPGQSLTLIATANQGSEATYESGFVIDKFPISRPNLTFSTLTVSNMSPEDSSIYLCSVPTSGNTIYFGEGSWLTVV.

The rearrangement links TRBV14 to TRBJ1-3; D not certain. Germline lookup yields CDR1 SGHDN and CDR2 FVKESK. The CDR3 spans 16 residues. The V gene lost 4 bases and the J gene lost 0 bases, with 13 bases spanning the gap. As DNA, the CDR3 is TGTGCCAGCAGCCCCGGTTCCTTAGCCTCTGGAAACACCATATATTTT. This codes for CASSPGSLASGNTIYF. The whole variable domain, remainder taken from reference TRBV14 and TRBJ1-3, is EAGVTQFPSHSVIEKGQTVTLRCDPISGHDNLYWYRRVMGKEIKFLLHFVKESKQDESGMPNNRFLAERTGGTYSTLKVQPAELEDSGVYFCASSPGSLASGNTIYFGEGSWLTVV.

CDR3 in amino acids: CASHSGASTGELFF. The DNA of the CDR3 is TGTGCCAGCCACTCAGGGGCGAGCACCGGGGAGCTGTTTTTT. The gene calls are TRBV7-8 and TRBJ2-2, with a possible D match to TRBD1 (6 bases). V was shortened by 8 bases and J by 4 bases, with 14 bases between the two germline ends. The CDR3 sequence is 14 residues long. Germline V gene data show CDR1 as SGHVS and CDR2 as FQNEAQ.

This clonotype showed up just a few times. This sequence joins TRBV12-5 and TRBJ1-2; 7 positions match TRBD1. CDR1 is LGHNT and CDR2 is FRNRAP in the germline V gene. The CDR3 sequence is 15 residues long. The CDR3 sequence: CAIPESQGQDGGYTF. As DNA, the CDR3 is TGTGCCATCCCGGAAAGTCAAGGACAGGACGGGGGCTACACCTTC.

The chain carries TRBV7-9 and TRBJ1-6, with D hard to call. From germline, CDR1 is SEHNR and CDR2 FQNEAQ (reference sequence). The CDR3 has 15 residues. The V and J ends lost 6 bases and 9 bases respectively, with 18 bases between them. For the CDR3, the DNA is TGTGCCAGCAGTTTGACCAGCGAACGGATTTCACCCCTCCACTTT. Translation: CASSLTSERISPLHF.

CDR3 amino acids: CAISPGTSGIGELFF. CDR3 in DNA: TGTGCCATCAGCCCCGGGACTAGCGGTATCGGGGAGCTGTTTTTT. This chain joins TRBV10-3 and TRBJ2-2; 11 nucleotides agree with TRBD2. Germline CDR1 reads ENHRY; CDR2 reads SYGVKD. The CDR3 is 15 amino acids. Trimming removed 6 bases from V and 7 bases from J; junction bases left unmatched: 7.

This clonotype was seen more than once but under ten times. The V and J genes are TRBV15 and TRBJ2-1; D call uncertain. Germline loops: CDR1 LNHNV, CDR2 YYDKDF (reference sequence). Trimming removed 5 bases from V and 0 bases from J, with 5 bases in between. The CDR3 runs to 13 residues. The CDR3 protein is CATSPSSYNEQFF. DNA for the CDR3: TGTGCCACCAGCCCTAGCTCCTACAATGAGCAGTTCTTC. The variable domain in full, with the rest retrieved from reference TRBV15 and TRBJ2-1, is DAMVIQNPRYQVTQFGKPVTLSCSQTLNHNVMYWYQQKSSQAPKLLFHYYDKDFNNEADTPDNFQSRRPNTSFCFLDIRSPGLGDTAMYLCATSPSSYNEQFFGPGTRLTVL.

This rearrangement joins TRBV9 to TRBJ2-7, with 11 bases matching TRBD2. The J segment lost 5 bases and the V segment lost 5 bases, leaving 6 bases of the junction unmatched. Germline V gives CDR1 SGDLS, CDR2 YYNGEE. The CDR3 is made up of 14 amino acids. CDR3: CASSVRLAGHEQYF. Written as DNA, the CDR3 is TGTGCCAGCAGTGTCAGACTAGCGGGACACGAGCAGTACTTC.

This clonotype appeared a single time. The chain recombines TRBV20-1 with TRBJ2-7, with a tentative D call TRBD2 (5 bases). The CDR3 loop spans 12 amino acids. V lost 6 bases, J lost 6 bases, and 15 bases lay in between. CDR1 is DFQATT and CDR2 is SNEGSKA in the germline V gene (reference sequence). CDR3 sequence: CSARGSPSEQYF. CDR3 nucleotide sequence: TGCAGTGCCCGGGGTTCCCCCAGCGAGCAGTACTTC.

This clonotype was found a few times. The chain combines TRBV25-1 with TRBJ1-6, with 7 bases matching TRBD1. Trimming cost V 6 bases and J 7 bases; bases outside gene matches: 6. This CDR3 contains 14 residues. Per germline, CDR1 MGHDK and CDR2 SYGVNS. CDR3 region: CASREDRQNSPLHF. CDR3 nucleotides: TGTGCCAGCAGAGAGGACAGGCAGAATTCACCCCTCCACTTT.

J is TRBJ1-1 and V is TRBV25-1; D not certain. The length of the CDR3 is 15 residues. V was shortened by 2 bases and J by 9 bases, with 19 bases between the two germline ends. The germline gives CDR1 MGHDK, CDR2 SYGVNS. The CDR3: CASSELWAGGFKAFF. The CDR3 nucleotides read TGTGCCAGCAGTGAACTATGGGCGGGAGGCTTTAAAGCTTTCTTT.

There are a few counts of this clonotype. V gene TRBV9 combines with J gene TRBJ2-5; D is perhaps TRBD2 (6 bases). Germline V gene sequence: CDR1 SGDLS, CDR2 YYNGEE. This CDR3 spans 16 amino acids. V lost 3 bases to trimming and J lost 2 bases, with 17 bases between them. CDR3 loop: CASSARSAGRQETQYF. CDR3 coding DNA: TGTGCCAGCAGCGCTCGCTCGGCGGGACGGCAAGAGACCCAGTACTTC.

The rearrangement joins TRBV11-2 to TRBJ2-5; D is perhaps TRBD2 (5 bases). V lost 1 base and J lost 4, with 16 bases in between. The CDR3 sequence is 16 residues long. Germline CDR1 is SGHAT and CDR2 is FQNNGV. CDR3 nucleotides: TGTGCCAGCAGCTTAGGTGTGGTTACGGGGAGAGAGACCCAGTACTTC. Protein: CASSLGVVTGRETQYF.

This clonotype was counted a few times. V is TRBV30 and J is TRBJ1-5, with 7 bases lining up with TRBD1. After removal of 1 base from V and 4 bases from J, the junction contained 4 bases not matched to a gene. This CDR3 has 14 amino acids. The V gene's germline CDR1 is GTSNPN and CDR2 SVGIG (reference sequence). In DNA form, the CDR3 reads TGTGCCTGGAGTGGGGGACAGCCAAATCAGCCCCAGCATTTT. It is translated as CAWSGGQPNQPQHF.

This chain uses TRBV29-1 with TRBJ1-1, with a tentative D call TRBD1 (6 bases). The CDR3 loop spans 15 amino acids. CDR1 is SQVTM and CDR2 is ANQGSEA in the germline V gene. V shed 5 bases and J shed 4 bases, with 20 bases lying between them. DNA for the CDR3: TGCAGCGTTCTTCCACAGGGAGGGCCTGGCACTGAAGCTTTCTTT. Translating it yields CSVLPQGGPGTEAFF.

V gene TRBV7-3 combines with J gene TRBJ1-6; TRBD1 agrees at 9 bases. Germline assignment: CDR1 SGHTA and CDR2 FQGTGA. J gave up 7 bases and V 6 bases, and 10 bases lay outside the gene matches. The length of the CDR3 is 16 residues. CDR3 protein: CASSPPGQGRNSPLHF. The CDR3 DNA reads TGTGCCAGCAGTCCCCCCGGACAGGGGCGGAATTCACCCCTCCACTTT.

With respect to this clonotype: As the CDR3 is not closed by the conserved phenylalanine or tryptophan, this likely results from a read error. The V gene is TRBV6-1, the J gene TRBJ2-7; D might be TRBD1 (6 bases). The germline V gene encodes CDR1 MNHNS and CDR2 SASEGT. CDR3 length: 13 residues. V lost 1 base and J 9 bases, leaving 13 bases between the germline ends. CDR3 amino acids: CASSEVNRAGQYL. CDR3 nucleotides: TGTGCCAGCAGTGAAGTGAACAGGGCCGGGCAGTACCTC.

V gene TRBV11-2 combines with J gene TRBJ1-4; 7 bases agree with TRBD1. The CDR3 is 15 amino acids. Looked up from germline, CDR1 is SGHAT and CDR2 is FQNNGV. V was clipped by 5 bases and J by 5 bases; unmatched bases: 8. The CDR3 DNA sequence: TGTGCCAGCAGCAGGGGGCAGAGGACGAATGAAAAACTGTTTTTT. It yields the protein CASSRGQRTNEKLFF.

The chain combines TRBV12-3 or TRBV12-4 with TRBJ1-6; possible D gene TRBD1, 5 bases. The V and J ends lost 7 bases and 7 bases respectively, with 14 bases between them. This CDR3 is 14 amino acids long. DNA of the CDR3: TGTGCCAGCACCCGGACAACAGCGAATTCACCCCTCCACTTT. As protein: CASTRTTANSPLHF.

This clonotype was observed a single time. The CDR3 loop reads CAINGQGLGWETQYF. As DNA, the CDR3 is TGTGCCATCAATGGACAGGGGCTGGGCTGGGAGACCCAGTACTTC. The chain uses TRBV10-3 and TRBJ2-5; 9 nucleotides align to TRBD1. With V trimmed by 7 bases and J by 5 bases, 11 bases remained unmatched. This CDR3 spans 15 amino acids. In germline, CDR1 is ENHRY, CDR2 SYGVKD.

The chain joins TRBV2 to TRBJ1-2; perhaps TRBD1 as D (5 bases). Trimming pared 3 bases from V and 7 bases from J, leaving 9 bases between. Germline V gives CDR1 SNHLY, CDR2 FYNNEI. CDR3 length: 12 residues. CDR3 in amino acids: CASSDTGPGYTF. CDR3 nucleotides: TGTGCCAGCAGTGATACGGGGCCTGGCTACACCTTC.

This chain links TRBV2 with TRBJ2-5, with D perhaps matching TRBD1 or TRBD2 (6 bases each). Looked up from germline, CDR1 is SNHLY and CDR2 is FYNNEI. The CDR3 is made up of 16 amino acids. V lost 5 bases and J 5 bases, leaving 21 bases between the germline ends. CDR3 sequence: CASSPTLSGAGETQYF. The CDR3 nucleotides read TGTGCCAGCAGTCCGACCCTGTCGGGGGCTGGGGAGACCCAGTACTTC.